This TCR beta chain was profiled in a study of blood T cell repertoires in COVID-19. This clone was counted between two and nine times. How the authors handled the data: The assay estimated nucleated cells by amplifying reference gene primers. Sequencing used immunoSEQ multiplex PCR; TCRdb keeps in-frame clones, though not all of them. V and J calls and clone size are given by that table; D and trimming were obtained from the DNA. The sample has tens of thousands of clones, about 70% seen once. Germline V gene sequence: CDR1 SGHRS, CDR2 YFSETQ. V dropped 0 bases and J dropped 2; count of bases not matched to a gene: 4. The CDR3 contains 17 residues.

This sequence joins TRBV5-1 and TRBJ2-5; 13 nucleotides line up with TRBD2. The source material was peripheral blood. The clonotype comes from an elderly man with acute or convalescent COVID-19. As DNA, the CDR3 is TGCGCCAGCAGCTTGGGACTAGCGGGAGGAACACAAGAGACCCAGTACTTC. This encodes CASSLGLAGGTQETQYF.